This T cell receptor beta chain was recorded in a study of CD8 T cells in ankylosing spondylitis. General study results and limits: Several highly homologous variants made up a TCR beta motif, and this motif appeared characteristic of ankylosing spondylitis blood.

TCRdb re-called the 5' RACE reads through MiXCR, storing one row per CDR3 protein. This sample has fewer than 550,000 distinct CDR3 sequences, with about 5.4% found just once. The CDR3 sequence is 17 residues long. Germline loops: CDR1 SGHRS, CDR2 YFSETQ. The V gene lost 1 base and the J gene lost 5 bases, with 18 bases spanning the gap. This clonotype was found many times. Its target is not known. The sample was blood, either unsorted or a sorted T cell fraction (not recorded which). The chain employs TRBV5-1 and TRBJ2-2; D is possibly TRBD1 or TRBD2 (6 bases each). This receptor was taken from a male donor with ankylosing spondylitis. CDR3 nucleotide sequence: TGCGCCAGCAGCTTGCGGGGGCGGAACGTTAATACCGGGGAGCTGTTTTTT. It yields the protein CASSLRGRNVNTGELFF.